What follows are 30 T cell receptor beta chains derived from one specimen sequenced in a study of cytomegalovirus exposure and HLA in healthy donors. This table comes from immunoSEQ multiplex PCR, and its TCRdb copy is limited to in-frame clones, with some not included. Altogether some 200,000 clones are present, about 93% being singletons, with the ten largest covering 1% to 1.2%. The sample taken for sequencing was PBMCs. The receptors derive from a woman younger than 30 in good health and CMV-seronegative.

This clone appeared once. The chain combines TRBV7-9 with TRBJ2-7; 8 bases map to TRBD2. This CDR3 region has 13 residues. V trimming: 7 bases; J trimming: 3 bases; junction bases outside the gene matches: 5. CDR1 and CDR2 from the germline V gene are SEHNR and FQNEAQ (reference sequence). The CDR3 DNA follows: TGTGCCAGCATAGGGCGGGAGGTCTACGAGCAGTACTTC. It codes for CASIGREVYEQYF.

The rearrangement links TRBV6-5 to TRBJ1-1; possible D gene TRBD1, 6 bases. There are 13 residues in the CDR3. Germline CDR1 and CDR2: MNHEY and SVGAGI. V was trimmed by 0 bases and J by 10 bases, leaving 12 bases between them. The CDR3 loop reads CASSYSNTGSAFF. In DNA form, the CDR3 reads TGTGCCAGCAGTTACTCAAACACAGGGTCAGCTTTCTTT.

The chain carries TRBV25-1 and TRBJ1-4; D uncertain. The germline V gene encodes CDR1 MGHDK and CDR2 SYGVNS. The CDR3 runs 17 residues. Trimming cost V 1 base and J 4 bases, with 16 bases left between them. The CDR3 loop is CASSEFRAGVYNEKLFF. The CDR3 coding sequence is TGTGCCAGCAGTGAATTCCGCGCCGGGGTCTATAATGAAAAACTGTTTTTT.

This clone was observed a few times. The rearrangement joins TRBV2 to TRBJ1-5, with 10 nucleotides matching TRBD1. Germline lookup yields CDR1 SNHLY and CDR2 FYNNEI. The CDR3 has 14 residues. V dropped 10 bases and J dropped 1; count of bases not matched to a gene: 4. CDR3 coding DNA: TGTGCCATTGGACAGGGGGAGAGCAATCAGCCCCAGCATTTT. Translating it yields CAIGQGESNQPQHF.

This rearrangement joins TRBV10-2 to TRBJ2-6; D not resolved. The CDR3 has 15 residues. V was pared by 7 bases and J by 0 bases, with 10 bases between. Germline CDR1 is WSHSY and CDR2 is SAAADI. The CDR3 is CASTPVTSGANVLTF. In DNA, the CDR3 is TGCGCCAGCACCCCAGTCACCTCTGGGGCCAACGTCCTGACTTTC.

Written as DNA, the CDR3 is TGTGCCAGCTTCCGGGACAGGGGAACAGATACGCAGTATTTT. This codes for CASFRDRGTDTQYF. This sequence joins TRBV2 and TRBJ2-3; 10 nucleotides line up with TRBD1. Trimming cost V 8 bases and J 3 bases; bases outside gene matches: 5. CDR1 SNHLY and CDR2 FYNNEI come from the germline V gene. This CDR3 has 14 amino acids.

J is TRBJ2-6 and V is TRBV5-1; 7 bases are a match to TRBD1. Germline CDR1 SGHRS, CDR2 YFSETQ. This CDR3 region has 14 residues. With V trimmed by 8 bases and J by 2 bases, 4 bases remained unmatched. The CDR3 nucleotides are TGCGCCAGTTCACAGGGGACTGGGGCCAACGTCCTGACTTTC. As protein: CASSQGTGANVLTF.

The CDR3 DNA is TGTGCCAGCAGCTTCGGCGGGACGTATAACACCGGGGAGCTGTTTTTT. This gives the protein CASSFGGTYNTGELFF. This chain connects TRBV5-4 to TRBJ2-2; perhaps TRBD2 as D (6 bases). The V end was cut by 2 bases, the J end by 2 bases, with 13 bases between. CDR1 is SGHNT, CDR2 YYREEE, per germline (reference sequence). The CDR3 loop spans 16 amino acids.

The V gene is TRBV19, the J gene TRBJ1-2; D call uncertain. Trimming removed 2 bases at V and 3 bases at J, with 16 bases between. Germline CDR1 LNHDA, CDR2 SQIVND (reference sequence). The CDR3 loop spans 16 amino acids. The CDR3 DNA reads as TGTGCCAGTAGTATACCCGCCCCAAGAGGCGACTATGGCTACACCTTC. This encodes CASSIPAPRGDYGYTF.

This clone has just one count. The chain carries TRBV6-5 and TRBJ1-3, with TRBD1 identical over 7 bases. Germline V CDR1 and CDR2: MNHEY, SVGAGI. CDR3 length: 13 residues. The V gene end was trimmed by 5 bases and the J gene end by 5 bases; junction bases not matched to a gene: 3. CDR3 nucleotides: TGTGCCAGCAGTAGGGACAGTAGAAACACCATATATTTT. The encoded protein is CASSRDSRNTIYF.

The chain carries TRBV27 and TRBJ2-1; no definite D call. The CDR3 extends over 13 amino acids. Germline V CDR1 and CDR2: MNHEY, SMNVEV (reference sequence). Trimming shortened V by 4 bases and J by 6 bases, and 10 bases separated the two germline ends. CDR3 residues: CASSSSGGNEQFF. The CDR3 nucleotides are TGTGCCAGCAGTTCCTCCGGCGGCAATGAGCAGTTCTTC.

The V gene is TRBV2, the J gene TRBJ2-1; D call uncertain. V lost 7 bases and J 6 bases, leaving 19 bases between the germline ends. This CDR3 is built from 15 residues. The V gene's germline CDR1 is SNHLY and CDR2 FYNNEI. The CDR3 loop reads CASTHDLGRGNEQFF. CDR3 in DNA: TGTGCCAGCACTCATGACCTAGGTCGAGGCAATGAGCAGTTCTTC. Based on the CDR3 plus reference TRBV2 and TRBJ2-1, the full variable domain is EPEVTQTPSHQVTQMGQEVILRCVPISNHLYFYWYRQILGQKVEFLVSFYNNEISEKSEIFDDQFSVERPDGSNFTLKIRSTKLEDSAMYFCASTHDLGRGNEQFFGPGTRLTVL.

This rearrangement joins TRBV5-1 to TRBJ1-2, with D unresolved. The CDR3 has 15 residues. Trimming cost V 2 bases and J 5 bases, with 16 bases left between them. CDR1 and CDR2 from the germline V gene are SGHRS and YFSETQ. CDR3 nucleotides: TGCGCCAGCAGCTTTGATTCGGCCGGCGGGTATGGCTACACCTTC. Amino acids: CASSFDSAGGYGYTF.

With respect to this clone: At one of its ends the junction is not consistent with the germline gene, which may arise from a read error. The chain uses TRBV30 and TRBJ2-3; 11 nucleotides agree with TRBD1. Germline-derived CDR1 and CDR2 are GTSNPN and SVGIG (reference sequence). The CDR3 has 13 residues. In DNA, the CDR3 is TGCGCCCAGGACAGGGGGCCCACAGATACGCAGTATTTT. It codes for CAQDRGPTDTQYF.

This rearrangement joins TRBV29-1 to TRBJ2-5; 8 bases fit TRBD1. After removal of 6 bases from V and 2 bases from J, the junction contained 2 bases not matched to a gene. Germline V gene sequence: CDR1 SQVTM, CDR2 ANQGSEA. The CDR3 sequence is 12 residues long. CDR3: CSVRTGQETQYF. DNA for the CDR3: TGCAGCGTCCGGACAGGGCAAGAGACCCAGTACTTC.

The chain combines TRBV28 with TRBJ2-7; TRBD1 aligns across 8 bases. The CDR3 has 14 residues. J was trimmed by 5 bases and V by 7 bases; bases with no gene match: 10. Per the germline V gene, CDR1 is MDHEN and CDR2 is SYDVKM. CDR3 coding DNA: TGTGCCAGCACTACCCTCGGACAGGGCAACGAGCAGTACTTC. Translation: CASTTLGQGNEQYF. Based on the CDR3 plus reference TRBV28 and TRBJ2-7, the full variable domain is DVKVTQSSRYLVKRTGEKVFLECVQDMDHENMFWYRQDPGLGLRLIYFSYDVKMKEKGDIPEGYSVSREKKERFSLILESASTNQTSMYLCASTTLGQGNEQYFGPGTRLTVT.

The V call is TRBV29-1, the J call TRBJ1-3; D gene unclear. CDR3 length: 11 residues. Germline V gives CDR1 SQVTM, CDR2 ANQGSEA. The V gene lost 5 bases and the J gene lost 1 base, with 3 bases spanning the gap. The CDR3 DNA sequence: TGCAGCGTTTCATCTGGAAACACCATATATTTT. Translating gives CSVSSGNTIYF.

V gene TRBV6-5 combines with J gene TRBJ1-2; TRBD1 is a possible D gene (5 bases). V dropped 10 bases and J dropped 4 bases, with 10 bases sitting between them. Germline lookup yields CDR1 MNHEY and CDR2 SVGAGI. The CDR3 covers 11 residues. CDR3 bases: TGTGCCACAAGACAGCCCTATGGCTACACCTTC. Translated: CATRQPYGYTF.

V and J are TRBV9 and TRBJ2-3; 9 bases map to TRBD2. V shed 5 bases and J 6 bases; nucleotides not matched to a gene: 10. The CDR3 spans 15 residues. From germline, CDR1 is SGDLS and CDR2 YYNGEE. The CDR3 region has the DNA TGTGCCAGCAGTGAGATAGCGGGAGATGGCGATACGCAGTATTTT. Translated: CASSEIAGDGDTQYF.

The V and J genes are TRBV28 and TRBJ2-7; perhaps TRBD2 as D (5 bases). The CDR3 loop spans 14 amino acids. Trimming removed 4 bases from V and 6 bases from J, with 16 bases in between. Germline V CDR1 and CDR2: MDHEN, SYDVKM. The CDR3 spells CASSSTQGLREQYF. In nucleotides, the CDR3 is TGTGCCAGCAGTTCAACCCAAGGACTTCGCGAGCAGTACTTC.

The chain combines TRBV7-2 with TRBJ2-5; 14 nucleotides match TRBD2. V lost 5 bases and J lost 2; bases outside the gene matches: 4. Germline values: CDR1 SGHTA, CDR2 FQGNSA. The CDR3 is 16 amino acids. The CDR3 nucleotides read TGTGCCAGCAGCCGACTAGCGGGAGGGCCGCAAGAGACCCAGTACTTC. Its translation is CASSRLAGGPQETQYF.

CDR3: CASSLVGRVNLMNTEAFF. Here the CDR3 DNA reads TGTGCCAGCAGCTTGGTCGGCAGGGTTAACCTTATGAACACTGAAGCTTTCTTT. The chain recombines TRBV5-4 with TRBJ1-1; D is possibly TRBD1 (5 bases). Trimming took 0 bases from V and 0 from J, leaving 18 bases between them. CDR3 length equals 18 residues. The germline V gene encodes CDR1 SGHNT and CDR2 YYREEE (reference sequence).

The CDR3 reads CASSPPDLNRTTPNTEAFF. CDR3 bases: TGCGCCAGCAGCCCACCCGACTTGAACAGGACAACCCCGAACACTGAAGCTTTCTTT. The genes are TRBV4-1 and TRBJ1-1, with TRBD1 as a possible D gene (5 bases). Germline assignment: CDR1 MGHRA and CDR2 YSYEKL. The V end lost 4 bases, the J end lost 1 base, and 25 bases lay between the germline ends. The CDR3 covers 19 residues.

Regarding this clone: One end of the junction varies from germline; a read error may be responsible. CDR3 sequence reads: CASSHPGGRTSGRAYDF. The CDR3 region has the DNA TGTGCCAGCAGCCACCCTGGCGGTCGGACTAGCGGGAGGGCGTATGATTTC. The chain combines TRBV11-2 with TRBJ2-7, with 15 positions matching TRBD2. The V gene's germline CDR1 is SGHAT and CDR2 FQNNGV. There are 17 residues in the CDR3.

This clone has only one observation. The chain uses TRBV6-5 and TRBJ2-3; 8 nucleotides align to TRBD2. The CDR3 totals 15 residues. Per the germline V gene, CDR1 is MNHEY and CDR2 is SVGAGI. Trimming at V came to 10 bases and at J to 0 bases, leaving 9 bases not matched to a gene. Here the CDR3 reads CATNRLAQSTDTQYF. For the CDR3, the DNA is TGTGCCACCAATCGACTAGCGCAAAGCACAGATACGCAGTATTTT.

CDR3 loop: CAWHDGGSYEQYF. CDR3 bases: TGTGCCTGGCACGACGGGGGGTCCTACGAGCAGTACTTC. The chain joins TRBV30 to TRBJ2-7; 7 bases are shared with TRBD2. CDR1 GTSNPN and CDR2 SVGIG come from the germline V gene (reference sequence). The V segment lost 5 bases and the J segment 1 base; nucleotides outside the gene matches: 5. The CDR3 covers 13 residues.

The V call is TRBV29-1, the J call TRBJ1-1; no clear D gene. V was pared by 7 bases and J by 0 bases, with 12 bases between. In germline, CDR1 is SQVTM, CDR2 ANQGSEA. The CDR3 has 13 amino acids. DNA for the CDR3: TGCAGCGCCAGACAATTGGTGAACACTGAAGCTTTCTTT. This codes for CSARQLVNTEAFF.

The genes are TRBV11-3 and TRBJ2-7; 8 bases map to TRBD1. Trimming cost V 0 bases and J 0 bases; bases outside gene matches: 4. CDR1 is SGHNT, CDR2 YENEEA, per germline. The CDR3 is made up of 16 amino acids. The CDR3 coding sequence is TGTGCCAGCAGCTTAGAAAGACAGGGGTTCTCCTACGAGCAGTACTTC. This codes for CASSLERQGFSYEQYF.

This chain joins TRBV18 and TRBJ2-7; D remains unclear. Germline V lookup: CDR1 KGHSH, CDR2 LQKENI. The germline V and J ends were trimmed by 10 bases and 2 bases, with 12 bases remaining between them. This CDR3 is built from 12 residues. The CDR3 spells CATLGITYEQYF. CDR3 nucleotides: TGTGCCACCTTGGGCATAACCTACGAGCAGTACTTC.

The rearrangement joins TRBV6-6 to TRBJ2-7, with TRBD1 as a possible D gene (5 bases). CDR3 length equals 13 residues. Trimming shortened V by 2 bases and J by 3 bases, and 8 bases separated the two germline ends. Germline CDR1 and CDR2: MNHNY and SVGAGI (reference sequence). CDR3 sequence (DNA): TGTGCCAGCAGTTACCCAACAGGCTACGAGCAGTACTTC. Amino acid sequence: CASSYPTGYEQYF.